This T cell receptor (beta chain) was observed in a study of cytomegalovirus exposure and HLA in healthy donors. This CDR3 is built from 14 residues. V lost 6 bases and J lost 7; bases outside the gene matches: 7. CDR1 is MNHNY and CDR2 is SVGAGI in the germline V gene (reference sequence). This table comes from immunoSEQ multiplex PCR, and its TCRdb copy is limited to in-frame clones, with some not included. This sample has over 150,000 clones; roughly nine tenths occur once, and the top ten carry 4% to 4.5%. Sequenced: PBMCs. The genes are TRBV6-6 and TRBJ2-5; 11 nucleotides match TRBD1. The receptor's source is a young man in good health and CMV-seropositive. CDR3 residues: CASRPGQGVATQYF. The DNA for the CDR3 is TGTGCCAGCAGACCGGGACAGGGGGTTGCGACCCAGTACTTC.